One sample yielded the 4 T cell receptor beta chains listed below, sequenced in a study of Graves' ophthalmopathy and Graves' hyperthyroidism. Amplification of the TCR beta CDR3 regions used RNA transcripts (as template). Second-round multiplex PCR followed a first-round RT-PCR using HTBI primers. TCRdb fed the multiplex PCR reads into MiXCR, producing one record per CDR3 protein. The sample lists around 1,000,000 distinct CDR3 sequences, around a third occurring once. Sequenced: peripheral blood or thyroid tissue (not recorded which). These receptors were obtained from an adult man with Graves' hyperthyroidism.

The table lists this clonotype with a few counts. This sequence joins TRBV25-1 and TRBJ1-6; 7 bases line up with TRBD1. This CDR3 spans 14 amino acids. CDR1 and CDR2 from the germline V gene are MGHDK and SYGVNS. Trimming cost V 8 bases and J 6 bases; bases outside gene matches: 7. The CDR3 is CASRTGTANSPLHF. DNA of the CDR3: TGTGCCAGCCGGACGGGGACAGCTAATTCACCCCTCCACTTT.

Regarding this clonotype: Because the CDR3's place on the DNA is in doubt, the DNA is left out and the CDR3 is given as listed by TCRdb. V and J are TRBV15 and TRBJ2-7; the table's D gene call, TRBD1, was not cross checked with the DNA. The CDR3 extends over 20 residues, inclusive of both ends. Germline CDR1 LNHNV, CDR2 YYDKDF (reference sequence). This CDR3 reads CATSSPLTCASRERTYEQYF.

V is TRBV18 and J is TRBJ1-6; D uncertain. The V end was cut by 3 bases, the J end by 0 bases, with 18 bases between. This CDR3 contains 19 residues. The germline V gene encodes CDR1 KGHSH and CDR2 LQKENI. CDR3 residues: CASSPSRGRQSSYNSPLHF. DNA for the CDR3: TGTGCCAGCTCACCGAGCCGCGGACGCCAGAGCTCCTATAATTCACCCCTCCACTTT.

This clonotype was seen more than once but under ten times. The V and J genes are TRBV10-3 and TRBJ2-7; 12 nucleotides line up with TRBD1. Germline V gene lookup returns CDR1 ENHRY and CDR2 SYGVKD. The CDR3 runs 16 residues. V dropped 7 bases and J dropped 5; count of bases not matched to a gene: 12. The CDR3, as DNA: TGTGCCATCACCCCGGGACAGGGACAGGGGGCCAACGAGCAGTACTTC. Encoded protein: CAITPGQGQGANEQYF.